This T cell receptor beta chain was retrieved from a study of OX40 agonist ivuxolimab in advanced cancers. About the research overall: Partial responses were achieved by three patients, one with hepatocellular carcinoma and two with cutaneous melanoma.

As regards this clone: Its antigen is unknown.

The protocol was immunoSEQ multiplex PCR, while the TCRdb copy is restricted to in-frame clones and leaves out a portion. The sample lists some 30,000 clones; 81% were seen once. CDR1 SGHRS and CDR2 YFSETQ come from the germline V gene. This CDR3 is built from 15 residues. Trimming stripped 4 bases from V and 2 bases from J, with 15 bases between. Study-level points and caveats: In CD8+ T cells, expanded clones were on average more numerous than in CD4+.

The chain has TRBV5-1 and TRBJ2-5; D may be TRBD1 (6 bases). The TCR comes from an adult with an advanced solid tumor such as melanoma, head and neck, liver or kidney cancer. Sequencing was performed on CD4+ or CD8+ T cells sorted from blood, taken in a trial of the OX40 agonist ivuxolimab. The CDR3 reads CASSRSQGPQETQYF. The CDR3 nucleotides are TGCGCCAGCAGCAGATCACAGGGACCTCAAGAGACCCAGTACTTC.